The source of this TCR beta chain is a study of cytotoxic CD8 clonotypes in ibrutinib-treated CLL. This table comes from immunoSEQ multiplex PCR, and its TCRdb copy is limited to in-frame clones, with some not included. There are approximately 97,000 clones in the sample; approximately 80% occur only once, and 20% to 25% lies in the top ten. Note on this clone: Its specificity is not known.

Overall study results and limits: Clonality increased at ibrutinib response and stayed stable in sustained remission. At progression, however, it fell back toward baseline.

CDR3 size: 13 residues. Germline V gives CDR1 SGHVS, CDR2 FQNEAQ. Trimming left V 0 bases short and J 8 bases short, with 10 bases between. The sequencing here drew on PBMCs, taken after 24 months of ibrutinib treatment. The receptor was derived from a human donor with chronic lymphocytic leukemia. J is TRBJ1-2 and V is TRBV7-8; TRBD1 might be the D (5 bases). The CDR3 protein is CASSLAGPGGYTF. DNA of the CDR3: TGTGCCAGCAGCTTAGCGGGGCCTGGGGGCTACACCTTC.